The source of this T cell receptor beta chain is a study of T cells in Graves' hyperthyroidism and ophthalmopathy. Study-level results: Clonotypes that were expanded in thyroid above 0.001 mostly appeared in blood too.

Amplified TCR beta CDR3 regions derived from RNA transcripts. The study used the HTBI primer set for a first-round RT-PCR of the TCR CDR3. Using its own MiXCR run on the multiplex PCR reads, TCRdb lists one record per CDR3 protein. The sample comprises about 380,000 distinct CDR3 sequences, approximately 15% of which are singletons, and 11% rests with the top ten. With regard to this clonotype: Its antigen is not identified.

With 8 bases removed from V and 10 bases from J, the gap between germline ends came to 11 bases. Germline V CDR1 and CDR2: MNHNS, SASEGT. There are 11 residues in the CDR3. Graves' hyperthyroidism was deemed stable given no ophthalmopathy progression within 18 months. A patient was excluded if there was uncontrolled infection, other autoimmune disease, pregnancy or lactation. Input material: blood. This rearrangement joins TRBV6-1 to TRBJ2-2; weak D call: TRBD2 (6 bases). The TCR was taken from a woman in her fifties or sixties with Graves' hyperthyroidism. CDR3 residues: CASWGDVELFF. The CDR3 nucleotides are TGTGCCAGCTGGGGGGACGTGGAGCTGTTTTTT.